The T cell receptor (beta chain) under discussion was sequenced for a study of multiple sclerosis patients with progressive multifocal leukoencephalopathy. Noted time point: time of PML onset. PML in natalizumab-treated patients developed after between roughly 16 and 56 months of natalizumab therapy. The CDR3 spans 13 residues. The germline gives CDR1 LGHNA, CDR2 YSLEER. V lost 0 bases to trimming and J lost 7 bases, with 8 bases between them. Synthetic inline TR CDR3 controls covering all V-J pairings were spiked into each PCR. The protocol was immunoSEQ multiplex PCR, while the TCRdb copy is restricted to in-frame clones and leaves out a portion. The sample includes tens of thousands of clones, approximately 85% of them seen just once.

This receptor was obtained from a young woman with progressive multifocal leukoencephalopathy. The J gene is TRBJ2-3, the V gene TRBV4-3, with D hard to call. The sequenced sample was PBMCs, obtained from a patient treated with natalizumab. CDR3 residues: CASSQDEHNTQYF. The CDR3, as DNA: TGCGCCAGCAGCCAAGATGAACACAATACGCAGTATTTT.